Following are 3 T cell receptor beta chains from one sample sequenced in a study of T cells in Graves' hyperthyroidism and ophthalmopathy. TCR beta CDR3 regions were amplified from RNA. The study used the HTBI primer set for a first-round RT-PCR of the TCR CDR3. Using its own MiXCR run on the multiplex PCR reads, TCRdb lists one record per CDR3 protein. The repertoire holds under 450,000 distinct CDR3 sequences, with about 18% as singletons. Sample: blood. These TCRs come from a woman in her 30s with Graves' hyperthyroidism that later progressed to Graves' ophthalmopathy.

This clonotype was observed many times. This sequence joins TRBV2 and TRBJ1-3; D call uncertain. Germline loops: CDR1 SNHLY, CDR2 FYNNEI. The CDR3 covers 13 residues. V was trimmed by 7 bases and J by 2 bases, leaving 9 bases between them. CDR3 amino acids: CASIGGPGNTIYF. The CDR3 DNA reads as TGTGCCAGCATAGGAGGCCCTGGAAACACCATATATTTT.

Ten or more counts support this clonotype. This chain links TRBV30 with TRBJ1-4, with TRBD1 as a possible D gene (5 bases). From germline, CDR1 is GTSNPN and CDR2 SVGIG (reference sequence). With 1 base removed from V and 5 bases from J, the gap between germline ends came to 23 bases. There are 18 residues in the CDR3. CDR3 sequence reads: CAWSGRGWGGLVNEKLFF. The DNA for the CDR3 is TGTGCCTGGAGTGGTCGGGGGTGGGGCGGACTAGTAAATGAAAAACTGTTTTTT. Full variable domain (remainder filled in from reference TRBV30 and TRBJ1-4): SQTIHQWPATLVQPVGSPLSLECTVEGTSNPNLYWYRQAAGRGLQLLFYSVGIGQISSEVPQNLSASRPQDRQFILSSKKLLLSDSGFYLCAWSGRGWGGLVNEKLFFGSGTQLSVL.

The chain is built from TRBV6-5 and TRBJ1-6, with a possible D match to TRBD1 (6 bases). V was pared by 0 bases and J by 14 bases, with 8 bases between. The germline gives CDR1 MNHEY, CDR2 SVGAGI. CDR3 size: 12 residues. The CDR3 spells CASSYSAGALHF. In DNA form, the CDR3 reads TGTGCCAGCAGTTACTCGGCAGGGGCCCTCCACTTT.